Detailed here is one TCR beta chain. V was trimmed by 6 bases and J by 0 bases, leaving 12 bases between them. This CDR3 comprises 15 residues. From germline, CDR1 is MDHEN and CDR2 SYDVKM. The data originate from a study of T cell changes during pregnancy in multiple sclerosis. The protocol was immunoSEQ multiplex PCR, while the TCRdb copy is restricted to in-frame clones and leaves out a portion. This table holds over 65,000 clones, approximately 89% found once. This clonotype was obtained from a female donor with multiple sclerosis, enrolled in a pregnancy study. V and J are TRBV28 and TRBJ2-1, with D possibly being TRBD2 (5 bases). Sequencing was performed on peripheral blood, taken in the first trimester of pregnancy. In DNA, the CDR3 is TGTGCCAGCAGGGTAGCGAGGAGCTCCTACAATGAGCAGTTCTTC. Protein sequence: CASRVARSSYNEQFF.